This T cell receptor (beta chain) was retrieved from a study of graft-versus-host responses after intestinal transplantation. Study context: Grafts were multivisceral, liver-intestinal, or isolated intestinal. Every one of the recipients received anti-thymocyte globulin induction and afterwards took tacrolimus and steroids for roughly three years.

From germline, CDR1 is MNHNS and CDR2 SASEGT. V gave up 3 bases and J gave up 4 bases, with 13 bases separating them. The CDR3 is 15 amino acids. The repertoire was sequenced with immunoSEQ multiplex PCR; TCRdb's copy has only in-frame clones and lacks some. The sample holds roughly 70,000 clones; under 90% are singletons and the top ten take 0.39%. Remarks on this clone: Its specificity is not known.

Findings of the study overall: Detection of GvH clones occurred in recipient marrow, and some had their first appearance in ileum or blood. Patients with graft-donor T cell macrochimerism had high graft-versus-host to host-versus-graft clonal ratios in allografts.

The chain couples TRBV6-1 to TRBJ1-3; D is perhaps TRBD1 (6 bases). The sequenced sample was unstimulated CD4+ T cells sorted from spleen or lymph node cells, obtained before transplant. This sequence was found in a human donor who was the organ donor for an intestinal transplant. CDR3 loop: CASSDGTGPGNTIYF. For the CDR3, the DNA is TGTGCCAGCAGTGATGGTACAGGGCCCGGAAACACCATATATTTT.